The 27 T cell receptor beta chains given below trace back to one sample, sequenced in a study of shared clonotypes between healthy human individuals (dated by TCRdb to the early 2020s). Library prep was done by the immunoSEQ multiplex PCR assay. As stored in TCRdb, this immuneACCESS dataset retains in-frame rearrangements with V and J assigned. A fraction of the clones does not appear; measured against another copy, unresolved V genes explain less than half of the discrepancy, and the remainder lacks a known reason. The sample table shows about 2.3 million clones, and about nine tenths are seen once. The ten largest clones take up approximately 0.4% of the sample. Material: naive CD4+ T cells from PBMCs. What this sample's cell subset or site label stands for: CD45RA+ positively selected. The receptors derive from a man between 18 and 35 years old in good health. Some clones in this sample may be carry-over from other donors' samples.

This sequence joins TRBV12-5 and TRBJ2-4; D not certain. V lost 6 bases and J lost 13, with 4 bases in between. Germline loops: CDR1 LGHNT, CDR2 FRNRAP. The CDR3 contains 8 residues. CDR3 in amino acids: CASGEQYF. CDR3 nucleotide sequence: TGTGCTAGTGGAGAACAGTACTTC.

As to this clone: Other DNA sequences within the sample encode an identical CDR3. The rearrangement uses TRBV28 and TRBJ2-3; D might be TRBD2 (6 bases). CDR1 is MDHEN and CDR2 is SYDVKM in the germline V gene. The CDR3 runs 15 residues. Trimming removed 2 bases at V and 4 bases at J, with 13 bases between. CDR3 residues: CASSLGGRGADTQYF. CDR3 bases: TGTGCCAGCAGTTTAGGTGGACGCGGGGCAGATACGCAGTATTTT.

V usage is TRBV5-5 and J usage is TRBJ1-1; 8 positions agree with TRBD1. J was trimmed by 4 bases and V by 2 bases; bases with no gene match: 4. The CDR3 sequence is 14 residues long. Germline CDR1 and CDR2: SGHKS and YYEKEE (reference sequence). The CDR3 region is CASSFQGARTEAFF. In DNA form, the CDR3 reads TGTGCCAGCAGCTTCCAGGGGGCCCGCACTGAAGCTTTCTTT.

The chain combines TRBV5-1 with TRBJ2-7; 7 bases align to TRBD1. In germline, CDR1 is SGHRS, CDR2 YFSETQ. J gave up 3 bases and V 4 bases, and 7 bases lay outside the gene matches. This CDR3 is built from 14 residues. DNA for the CDR3: TGCGCCAGCAGCGCTAGGACAGGAGACTACGAGCAGTACTTC. Residues: CASSARTGDYEQYF.

The J gene is TRBJ2-1, the V gene TRBV2; the match to TRBD2 covers 12 bases. CDR1 SNHLY and CDR2 FYNNEI come from the germline V gene. V was clipped by 6 bases and J by 7 bases; unmatched bases: 10. The CDR3 spans 16 residues. DNA for the CDR3: TGTGCCAGCAGCGCATCGACTAGCGGGAGTAGGAATGAGCAGTTCTTC. As protein: CASSASTSGSRNEQFF.

The gene calls are TRBV19 and TRBJ1-4; D unresolved. The CDR3 is made up of 15 amino acids. Between the trimmed V and J ends, which lost 2 bases and 8 bases, there was a span of 15 bases. CDR1 is LNHDA, CDR2 SQIVND, per germline (reference sequence). In DNA form, the CDR3 reads TGTGCCAGTAGTATAACGGCAGGTATATCCGAAAAACTGTTTTTT. This encodes CASSITAGISEKLFF.

Here the CDR3 DNA reads TGTGCCAGCAGCTTATGGGCCAGCTACACCTTC. This translates into CASSLWASYTF. The genes are TRBV7-9 and TRBJ1-2, with D unclear. CDR1 and CDR2 (germline): SEHNR, FQNEAQ (reference sequence). V lost 2 bases, J lost 9 bases, and 7 bases lay in between. The CDR3 has 11 residues.

The rearrangement links TRBV29-1 to TRBJ2-3; D is undetermined. The germline V gene has CDR1 SQVTM and CDR2 ANQGSEA. This CDR3 contains 14 residues. Trimming stripped 4 bases from V and 4 bases from J, with 15 bases between. The chain's CDR3 is CSVGKDGVSDTQYF. The DNA of the CDR3 is TGCAGCGTTGGAAAGGATGGGGTCTCAGATACGCAGTATTTT.

The genes are TRBV6-6 and TRBJ1-5, with 7 bases aligning to TRBD1. The germline V gene has CDR1 MNHNY and CDR2 SVGAGI (reference sequence). The CDR3 extends over 16 amino acids. With 7 bases clipped from V and 0 bases from J, the junction kept 9 bases outside the gene matches. The CDR3 region has the DNA TGTGCCAGCACCACCGGACAGGCCACTAGCAATCAGCCCCAGCATTTT. Protein sequence: CASTTGQATSNQPQHF.

Comments on this clone: Other DNA sequences of this sample code for an identical CDR3. This CDR3 reads CASSLETDTEAFF. DNA for the CDR3: TGTGCCAGCAGCTTGGAGACCGACACTGAAGCTTTCTTT. The chain joins TRBV5-4 to TRBJ1-1; D gene ambiguous. The CDR3 runs 13 residues. CDR1 and CDR2 from the germline V gene are SGHNT and YYREEE (reference sequence). Trimming took 0 bases from V and 3 from J, leaving 6 bases between them.

The chain recombines TRBV7-9 with TRBJ1-2; D possibly corresponds to TRBD1 (5 bases). V dropped 5 bases and J dropped 2 bases, with 15 bases sitting between them. The germline V gene encodes CDR1 SEHNR and CDR2 FQNEAQ (reference sequence). The CDR3 is 15 amino acids. CDR3 region: CASSLGAVLNYGYTF. The CDR3 region has the DNA TGTGCCAGCAGCCTAGGGGCGGTGCTCAACTATGGCTACACCTTC.

The rearrangement links TRBV25-1 to TRBJ2-7; 10 nucleotides match TRBD1. This CDR3 is built from 18 residues. After removal of 3 bases from V and 2 bases from J, the junction contained 13 bases not matched to a gene. Germline lookup yields CDR1 MGHDK and CDR2 SYGVNS. The CDR3 loop is CASSDRKTGGVSTYEQYF. DNA of the CDR3: TGTGCCAGCAGTGATCGAAAGACAGGGGGCGTTTCGACCTACGAGCAGTACTTC.

This chain uses TRBV7-2 with TRBJ2-1; no reliable D call. Germline loops: CDR1 SGHTA, CDR2 FQGNSA. The CDR3 is 16 residues long. Trimming took 2 bases from V and 7 from J, leaving 18 bases between them. Here the CDR3 DNA reads TGTGCCAGCAGCTTACAAGGGCCCAACCTGGCTAATGAGCAGTTCTTC. The encoded protein is CASSLQGPNLANEQFF.

This rearrangement joins TRBV10-3 to TRBJ2-7, with TRBD1 matching over 10 bases. The CDR3 is 13 residues long. Germline V lookup: CDR1 ENHRY, CDR2 SYGVKD. Trimming removed 1 base from V and 8 bases from J; junction bases left unmatched: 2. CDR3 sequence reads: CAISELGQGQQYF. DNA for the CDR3: TGTGCCATCAGTGAGTTGGGACAGGGGCAGCAGTACTTC.

The chain has TRBV7-9 and TRBJ2-7; 7 bases map to TRBD2. Germline loops: CDR1 SEHNR, CDR2 FQNEAQ (reference sequence). V was pared by 1 base and J by 2 bases, with 2 bases of the junction left unmatched. This CDR3 is built from 14 residues. The CDR3 reads CASSLEAGTYEQYF. The DNA for the CDR3 is TGTGCCAGCAGCTTAGAAGCGGGAACCTACGAGCAGTACTTC.

The chain combines TRBV11-2 with TRBJ2-5, with D unclear. Trimming removed 1 base from V and 5 bases from J, with 11 bases in between. Germline V gene data show CDR1 as SGHAT and CDR2 as FQNNGV. The CDR3 has 14 residues. In DNA form, the CDR3 reads TGTGCCAGCAGCTTAGTGATTTTAGGGGAGACCCAGTACTTC. Protein sequence: CASSLVILGETQYF.

The gene calls are TRBV29-1 and TRBJ2-1, with a tentative D call TRBD1 (5 bases). With 5 bases removed from V and 0 bases from J, the gap between germline ends came to 17 bases. Per the germline V gene, CDR1 is SQVTM and CDR2 is ANQGSEA. The CDR3 extends over 16 amino acids. The CDR3 protein is CSVHSGASSSYNEQFF. DNA of the CDR3: TGCAGCGTTCACTCTGGGGCTTCAAGCTCCTACAATGAGCAGTTCTTC.

The chain couples TRBV16 to TRBJ2-5; 12 nucleotides match TRBD1. There are 16 residues in the CDR3. The ends lost 2 bases at V and 5 bases at J; junction bases unmatched: 6. Germline CDR1 reads KGHSY; CDR2 reads FQNENV. The CDR3 here is CASSQPGQGAGETQYF. Here the CDR3 DNA reads TGTGCCAGCAGCCAACCGGGACAGGGGGCCGGGGAGACCCAGTACTTC.

The rearrangement joins TRBV7-8 to TRBJ1-1, with 9 positions matching TRBD1. The CDR3 is 16 amino acids. CDR1 is SGHVS, CDR2 FQNEAQ, per germline. Trimming at V came to 3 bases and at J to 7 bases, leaving 12 bases not matched to a gene. CDR3 sequence reads: CASSFDRGSLGIEAFF. The CDR3 region has the DNA TGTGCCAGCAGCTTTGACAGGGGGTCCCTTGGCATTGAAGCTTTCTTT.

This rearrangement joins TRBV7-9 to TRBJ2-5; tentatively, D is TRBD1 (6 bases). V lost 3 bases and J lost 2, with 22 bases in between. The CDR3 spans 18 residues. CDR1 and CDR2 (germline): SEHNR, FQNEAQ (reference sequence). CDR3 bases: TGTGCCAGCAGCTTGGACGGACGACCTTGGGACACTCAAGAGACCCAGTACTTC. As protein: CASSLDGRPWDTQETQYF.

The chain combines TRBV6-6 with TRBJ1-2; no clear D. Germline V gives CDR1 MNHNY, CDR2 SVGAGI (reference sequence). This CDR3 has 13 residues. The V end lost 7 bases, the J end lost 0 bases, and 9 bases lay between the germline ends. In DNA, the CDR3 is TGTGCCAGCACCAAGGGAACTAACTATGGCTACACCTTC. Its translation is CASTKGTNYGYTF.

A word on this clone: This sample also contains other DNA sequences that code for the same CDR3. In DNA form, the CDR3 reads TGCAGTGCTAGCGGGAGTGGGGAGCTGTTTTTT. This gives the protein CSASGSGELFF. V usage is TRBV20-1 and J usage is TRBJ2-2; maybe TRBD2 (6 bases). V lost 3 bases and J 8 bases, leaving 7 bases between the germline ends. This CDR3 is built from 11 residues. Germline V gene data show CDR1 as DFQATT and CDR2 as SNEGSKA (reference sequence).

This clone came up once. V is TRBV6-5 and J is TRBJ2-1; weak D call: TRBD1 (6 bases). The CDR3 covers 13 residues. Trimming removed 7 bases from V and 8 bases from J, with 15 bases in between. Germline V gene data show CDR1 as MNHEY and CDR2 as SVGAGI. CDR3 nucleotides: TGTGCCAGCAACTCGGTCAGGGGAGATGAGCAGTTCTTC. Its translation: CASNSVRGDEQFF.

This rearrangement joins TRBV4-3 to TRBJ2-3, with D possibly matching TRBD2 (5 bases). The CDR3 extends over 14 amino acids. Germline loops: CDR1 LGHNA, CDR2 YSLEER. V dropped 3 bases and J dropped 0 bases, with 7 bases sitting between them. CDR3 DNA: TGCGCCAGCAGCCAGGACTCTAGCACAGATACGCAGTATTTT. Encoded protein: CASSQDSSTDTQYF.

The gene calls are TRBV21-1 and TRBJ2-7; the table calls TRBD2, which could not be checked here. TRBV21-1 corresponds to a pseudogene. The CDR3 is made up of 15 amino acids. The CDR3, as DNA: TGTGCCAGCAGCATCGCAGGGCGGGAGGGGAACGAGCAGTACTTC. It codes for CASSIAGREGNEQYF.

J is TRBJ2-3 and V is TRBV5-1, with 9 bases identical to TRBD2. This CDR3 has 19 residues. CDR1 is SGHRS, CDR2 YFSETQ, per germline. With V trimmed by 1 base and J by 4 bases, 16 bases remained unmatched. In nucleotides, the CDR3 is TGCGCCAGCAGCTTGAGGGGAAGTCCTAGCGGGAAAGCCCCAGATACGCAGTATTTT. Its translation: CASSLRGSPSGKAPDTQYF.

CDR3 protein: CASSRTSGRDQETQYF. In DNA, the CDR3 is TGCGCCAGCAGCCGGACTAGCGGGAGAGACCAAGAGACCCAGTACTTC. This rearrangement joins TRBV5-1 to TRBJ2-5; 13 bases line up with TRBD2. The CDR3 spans 16 residues. Germline values: CDR1 SGHRS, CDR2 YFSETQ. With 4 bases clipped from V and 0 bases from J, the junction kept 3 bases outside the gene matches.